This TCR beta chain is from a study of shared clonotypes between healthy human individuals. The germline V gene has CDR1 LGHNT and CDR2 FRNRAP. The CDR3 is made up of 10 amino acids. Clones were sequenced by immunoSEQ multiplex PCR, and TCRdb holds only the in-frame ones, with some missing. The sample carries about 2.4 million clones, 90% to 95% recorded once. The rearrangement links TRBV12-5 to TRBJ2-5; D is ambiguous. TRBJ2-7 explains the end of the DNA better; the J call may be wrong. Material: naive CD4+ T cells sorted from blood. Described subset: CD45RA+ positively selected. The receptor's source is a man aged 18 to 29 in good health. The CDR3 protein is CASGSTEQYF. In DNA form, the CDR3 reads TGTGCTAGTGGTTCCACCGAGCAGTACTTC.